A selection of T cell receptor beta chains follows, all from one sample in a study of blood T cells in healthy people across ages. TCRdb redid the calling of the 5' RACE reads with MiXCR, one entry per CDR3 protein. The sample consists of around 800,000 distinct CDR3 sequences, under 45% of them appearing once. Material: blood. The receptors were sampled from a man in his sixties in good health. The CDR3 runs from the conserved cysteine through the conserved F or W. A D gene is named only where the DNA matches it firmly. Where a row states a size, it is once, few, many or the class of an expanded clone; other rows omit it.

>TRBV27|few|-|TRBJ2-3
TGTGCCAGCAGCCGGGTTAGCACAGATACGCAGTATTTT
CASSRVSTDTQYF
>TRBV6-6|few|-|TRBJ1-1
TGTGCCAGCAGTTATAGAGGGCTTAGGGGTACTAACACTGAAGCTTTCTTT
CASSYRGLRGTNTEAFF
>TRBV5-1|-|-|TRBJ2-7
TGCGCCAGCAGCCCCCGGGAGTGGAACTACGAGCAGTACTTC
CASSPREWNYEQYF
>TRBV27|few|-|TRBJ2-3
TGTGCCAGCAGGCCAAGGGCAGCAGATACGCAGTATTTT
CASRPRAADTQYF
>TRBV7-8|-|TRBD2|TRBJ2-7
TGTGCCAGCAGCTTAATGTTGGGAGGGGCCCTCTACGAGCAGTACTTC
CASSLMLGGALYEQYF
>TRBV3-1|-|TRBD1|TRBJ1-6
TGTGCCAGCCACGAGAACAGGGGGTCTTCACCCCTCCACTTT
CASHENRGSSPLHF
>TRBV7-2|many|-|TRBJ1-1
TGTGCCAGCAGCTTAGGACAGAACACTGAAGCTTTCTTT
CASSLGQNTEAFF
>TRBV9|few|-|TRBJ2-7
TGTGCCAGCAGCCCCTCGGGCCACTCCGAGCAGTACTTC
CASSPSGHSEQYF
>TRBV24-1|few|TRBD1|TRBJ2-5
TGTGCCACCAGTGGCAGCGGGACAGGGGATGAAGAGACCCAGTACTTC
CATSGSGTGDEETQYF
>TRBV4-1|-|-|TRBJ2-5
TGCGCCAGCAGCCAAGAGGGAACTAGCTGGGAGACCCAGTACTTC
CASSQEGTSWETQYF
>TRBV3-1|-|-|TRBJ2-3
TGTGCCAGCAGCCGAACACTTACTTCCACAGATACGCAGTATTTT
CASSRTLTSTDTQYF
>TRBV12-3/TRBV12-4|few|-|TRBJ1-6
TGTGCCAGCAGTTTAGGAAGTCATTCACCCCTCCACTTT
CASSLGSHSPLHF
>TRBV7-2|-|-|TRBJ1-2
TGTGCCAGCAGCGCCGGACGGGGGGCGGGCGGCTACACCTTC
CASSAGRGAGGYTF
>TRBV12-3/TRBV12-4|-|-|TRBJ2-2
TGTGCCAGCAGTTCTAGAGGTCCAGGTATAGGGGAGCTGTTTTTT
CASSSRGPGIGELFF
>TRBV9|-|-|TRBJ2-7
TGTGCCAGCAGCGCTCGGAGGGACCTGGACGAGCAGTACTTC
CASSARRDLDEQYF
>TRBV5-5|-|TRBD1|TRBJ2-2
TGTGCCAGCAGAACGATAGGGGGCGGGACCGGGGAGCTGTTTTTT
CASRTIGGGTGELFF
>TRBV6-5|few|-|TRBJ2-7
TGTGCCAGCGGGGGACCGGGGAACGAGCAGTACTTC
CASGGPGNEQYF
>TRBV7-9|-|-|TRBJ2-3
TGTGCCAGCAGCTTAGCACAGACCACAGATACGCAGTATTTT
CASSLAQTTDTQYF
>TRBV18|few|-|TRBJ1-1
TGTGCCAGCTCACCAAAGGGAGGGGACACTGAAGCTTTCTTT
CASSPKGGDTEAFF
>TRBV6-2/TRBV6-3|-|-|TRBJ2-3
TGTGCCAGCAGTTACCTAACGGACACAGATACGCAGTATTTT
CASSYLTDTDTQYF
>TRBV6-2/TRBV6-3|-|-|TRBJ2-7
TGTGCCTGCAGCGCAGGAGTCTACGAGCAGTACTTC
CACSAGVYEQYF
>TRBV12-3/TRBV12-4|many|-|TRBJ1-5
TGTGCCAGCAGTTTTTCCGGGAACAATCAGCCCCAGCATTTT
CASSFSGNNQPQHF
>TRBV4-2|-|TRBD2|TRBJ2-2
TGTGCCAGCAGCCAGCCGGGACTAAACACCGGGGAGCTGTTTTTT
CASSQPGLNTGELFF
>TRBV29-1|many|-|TRBJ2-7
TGCAGCGTCCGGGACGGCGCGACCTACGAGCAGTACTTC
CSVRDGATYEQYF
>TRBV7-2|-|-|TRBJ2-1
TGTGCCAGCACCAATACTAATGAGCAGTTCTTC
CASTNTNEQFF
>TRBV4-3|-|-|TRBJ2-5
TGCGCCAGCAGTTGGACAGTTAAAGAGACCCAGTACTTC
CASSWTVKETQYF
>TRBV5-1|-|-|TRBJ2-1
TGCGCCAGCAGCTTGGCCATAAGGGGCAGGTACAATGAGCAGTTCTTC
CASSLAIRGRYNEQFF
>TRBV5-1|-|-|TRBJ1-1
TGCGCCAGCAGTGACTCTCAGGGTGGAGGTACTGAAGCTTTCTTT
CASSDSQGGGTEAFF
>TRBV30|-|-|TRBJ2-7
TGTGCCTGGAGTGATTCGGTACCCTCCTACGAGCAGTACTTC
CAWSDSVPSYEQYF
>TRBV5-8|many|-|TRBJ2-7
TGTGCCAGCAGCTCGGTAGGGGGTGGTGAGCAGTACTTC
CASSSVGGGEQYF
>TRBV3-1|-|-|TRBJ1-1
TGTGCCAGCAGCGCGCACTCCGACACTGAAGCTTTCTTT
CASSAHSDTEAFF
>TRBV12-3/TRBV12-4|-|TRBD2|TRBJ2-1
TGTGCCAGCAGTTTAGGCGGGGGAGCGGGCCCGTCGAGGGAGCAGTTCTTC
CASSLGGGAGPSREQFF
>TRBV10-3|few|-|TRBJ2-7
TGTGCCATCAGTGAGGAGGACAGAGGCTCCTACGAGCAGTACTTC
CAISEEDRGSYEQYF
>TRBV18|-|TRBD1|TRBJ2-1
TGTGCCAGCTCACCATGGGGACAGGGCTACAATGAGCAGTTCTTC
CASSPWGQGYNEQFF
>TRBV12-3/TRBV12-4|-|-|TRBJ1-6
TGTGCCAGCAGTCCAGATTCGACAAACAATTCACCCCTCCACTTT
CASSPDSTNNSPLHF
>TRBV19|once|TRBD1|TRBJ2-3
TGTGCCAGTAGCCCGGGACAGGGGGAACCCACAGATACGCAGTATTTT
CASSPGQGEPTDTQYF
>TRBV5-1|few|-|TRBJ1-2
TGCGCCAGCAGCTTGAAAGCAATTACCTCCTTCGTTGGCTACACCTTC
CASSLKAITSFVGYTF
>TRBV15|-|-|TRBJ1-1
TGTGCCACCAGCAGAGTGAGGGACCAGGGGGAAGCTTTCTTT
CATSRVRDQGEAFF
>TRBV28|many|TRBD1|TRBJ2-5
TGTGCCAGCAGTTTAGCACAGGGGGCTTTTTGGGAGACCCAGTACTTC
CASSLAQGAFWETQYF
>TRBV4-3|few|TRBD1|TRBJ1-2
TGCGCCAGCAGTACAGGGGTTAATGGCTACACCTTC
CASSTGVNGYTF
>TRBV11-2|-|-|TRBJ2-7
TGTGCCAGCAGCTTAGCCCCTAAGGACAACTCCTACGAGCAGTACTTC
CASSLAPKDNSYEQYF
>TRBV7-2|few|-|TRBJ1-1
TGTGCCAGCAGCTCATACAGGGTTGGCACTGAAGCTTTCTTT
CASSSYRVGTEAFF
>TRBV6-5|many|TRBD1|TRBJ2-4
TGTGCCAGCAGTTACGACTCTGACAGGGGGCTGACCAAAAACATTCAGTACTTC
CASSYDSDRGLTKNIQYF
>TRBV7-2|-|-|TRBJ1-4
TGTGCCAGCAGCCCAGAGCCTGGAACTAATGAAAAACTGTTTTTT
CASSPEPGTNEKLFF
>TRBV25-1|-|-|TRBJ1-2
TGTGCCAGCAGACAGGCTAACTATGGCTACACCTTC
CASRQANYGYTF